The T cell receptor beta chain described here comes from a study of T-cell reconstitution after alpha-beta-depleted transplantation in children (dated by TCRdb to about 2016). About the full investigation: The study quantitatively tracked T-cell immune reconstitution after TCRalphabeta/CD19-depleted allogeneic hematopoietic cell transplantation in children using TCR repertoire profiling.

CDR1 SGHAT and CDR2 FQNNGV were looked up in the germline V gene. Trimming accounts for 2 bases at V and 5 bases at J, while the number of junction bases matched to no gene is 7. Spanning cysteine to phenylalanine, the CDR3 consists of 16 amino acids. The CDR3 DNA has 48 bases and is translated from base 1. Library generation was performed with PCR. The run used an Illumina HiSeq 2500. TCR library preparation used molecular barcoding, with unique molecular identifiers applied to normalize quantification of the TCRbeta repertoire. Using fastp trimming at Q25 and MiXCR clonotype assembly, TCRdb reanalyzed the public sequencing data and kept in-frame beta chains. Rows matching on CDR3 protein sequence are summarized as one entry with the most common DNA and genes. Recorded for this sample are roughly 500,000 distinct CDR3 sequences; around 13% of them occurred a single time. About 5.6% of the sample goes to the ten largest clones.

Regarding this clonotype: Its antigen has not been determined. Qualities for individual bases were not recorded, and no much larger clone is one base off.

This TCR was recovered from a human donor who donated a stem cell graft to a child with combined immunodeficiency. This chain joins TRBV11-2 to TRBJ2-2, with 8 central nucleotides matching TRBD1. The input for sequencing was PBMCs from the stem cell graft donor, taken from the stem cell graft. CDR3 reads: CASSLPRTGRTGELFF. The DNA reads TGTGCCAGCAGCTTACCAAGGACAGGGAGGACCGGGGAGCTGTTTTTT. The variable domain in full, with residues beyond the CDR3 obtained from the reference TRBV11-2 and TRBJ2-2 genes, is EAGVAQSPRYKIIEKRQSVAFWCNPISGHATLYWYQQILGQGPKLLIQFQNNGVVDDSQLPKDRFSAERLKGVDSTLKIQPAKLEDSAVYLCASSLPRTGRTGELFFGEGSRLTVL.